This section outlines one TCR beta chain sequence together with its context. Its specificity is not known. The data derive from a study of cytomegalovirus exposure and HLA in healthy donors. Turning to the study itself: For the roughly 400 genotyped donors, 81% fell within the Caucasian-associated ancestry cluster. The study, taken as a whole, reports: Sequence variants that were highly shared formed a cluster that was likely a sequencing artifact. The availability of immune exposure information extended only to CMV serostatus. With high specificity and sensitivity, the classifier reportedly diagnosed cytomegalovirus status.

Both 60 Vbeta primers and 13 Jbeta primers went into the PCR. Assay used: immunoSEQ multiplex PCR; TCRdb lists only in-frame clones, some missing. The data contain 100,000 or so clones, roughly 76% of them singletons. V lost 7 bases and J lost 5; bases outside the gene matches: 15. The V gene's germline CDR1 is SQVTM and CDR2 ANQGSEA. The CDR3 has 15 residues. The chain couples TRBV29-1 to TRBJ1-1; 8 bases agree with TRBD1. Material: PBMCs. This clonotype originated in a man in his thirties or forties in good health and CMV-seropositive. CDR3 region: CSAEGPQGARTEAFF. DNA of the CDR3: TGCAGCGCCGAGGGCCCCCAGGGGGCGCGAACTGAAGCTTTCTTT.